This paragraph reports one T cell receptor (beta chain). This specimen belongs to a study of blood T cell repertoires in COVID-19. Looking at the study overall: COVID-19 samples collected from the United States, Italy and Spain covered acute and convalescent phases. The analysed material was cDNA or gDNA that came from T cells, B-cell-depleted T cells, or PBMCs.

How the authors handled the data: Estimation of nucleated cell counts was performed using reference gene primer amplification. TCRdb's table, derived via immunoSEQ multiplex PCR, lists solely in-frame clones and lacks some. V and J calls and clone size are as listed in that table; D and trimming were resolved from the DNA. Of about 68,000 clones in the sample, approximately 84% were seen once. Sequencing was done on a sample of peripheral blood. This sequence was found in a man aged 45-65 years with active COVID-19.

The CDR3 protein is CASSSNLDRANTIYF. The DNA for the CDR3 is TGTGCCAGCAGCTCAAACCTGGACAGGGCAAACACCATATATTTT. The rearrangement uses TRBV7-9 and TRBJ1-3; TRBD1 aligns across 8 bases. CDR1 is SEHNR, CDR2 FQNEAQ, per germline (reference sequence). CDR3 size: 15 residues. The junction had 8 bases not matched to a gene; V was cut back by 4 bases and J by 6 bases. The variable domain in full, completed from reference TRBV7-9 and TRBJ1-3, reads DTGVSQNPRHKITKRGQNVTFRCDPISEHNRLYWYRQTLGQGPEFLTYFQNEAQLEKSRLLSDRFSAERPKGSFSTLEIQRTEQGDSAMYLCASSSNLDRANTIYFGEGSWLTVV.